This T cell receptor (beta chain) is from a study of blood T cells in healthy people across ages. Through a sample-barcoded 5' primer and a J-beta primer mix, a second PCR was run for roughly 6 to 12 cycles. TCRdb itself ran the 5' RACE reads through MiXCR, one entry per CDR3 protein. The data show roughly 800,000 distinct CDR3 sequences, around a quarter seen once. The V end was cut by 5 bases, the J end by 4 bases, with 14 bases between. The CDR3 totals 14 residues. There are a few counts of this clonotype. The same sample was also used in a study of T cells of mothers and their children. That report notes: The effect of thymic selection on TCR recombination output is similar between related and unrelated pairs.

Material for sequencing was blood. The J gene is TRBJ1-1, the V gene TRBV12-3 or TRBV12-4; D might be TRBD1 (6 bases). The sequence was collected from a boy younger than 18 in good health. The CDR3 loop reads CASSLQGLSTEAFF. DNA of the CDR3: TGTGCCAGCAGTCTCCAGGGGCTCAGCACTGAAGCTTTCTTT.